A single sample is the source of the 15 T cell receptor beta chains below, sequenced in a study of blood T cell repertoires in COVID-19. Repertoires were generated with immunoSEQ multiplex PCR, while TCRdb's copy carries only in-frame clones and drops some. This repertoire shows roughly 160,000 clones, approximately 85% found once; its top ten account for 6.9%. The sequenced material came from peripheral blood. Every receptor here comes from a man older than 75 with COVID-19, enrolled during active disease.

In DNA form, the CDR3 reads TGTGCCAGCAGTTACTCAGGCTGGGGGCGAGACACTGAAGCTTTCTTT. Translating gives CASSYSGWGRDTEAFF. The rearrangement links TRBV6-5 to TRBJ1-1, with D possibly TRBD1 on 6 matching bases. Germline CDR1 reads MNHEY; CDR2 reads SVGAGI. This CDR3 spans 16 amino acids. The V and J ends lost 0 bases and 3 bases respectively, with 14 bases between them.

V usage is TRBV11-2 and J usage is TRBJ1-6; no clear D. Germline lookup yields CDR1 SGHAT and CDR2 FQNNGV. The V end lost 2 bases, the J end lost 7 bases, and 12 bases lay between the germline ends. The CDR3 consists of 15 residues. In DNA, the CDR3 is TGTGCCAGCAGCTTAACGACACTTCCCAATTCACCCCTCCACTTT. Protein product: CASSLTTLPNSPLHF.

The V gene is TRBV11-3, the J gene TRBJ1-1, with no clear D. V was trimmed by 8 bases and J by 3 bases, leaving 13 bases between them. The V gene's germline CDR1 is SGHNT and CDR2 YENEEA. The CDR3 is made up of 13 amino acids. CDR3 coding DNA: TGTGCCAGCGGCGGTAGTGGGTACACTGAAGCTTTCTTT. Translation: CASGGSGYTEAFF. The full variable domain, rest sourced from reference TRBV11-3 and TRBJ1-1, is EAGVVQSPRYKIIEKKQPVAFWCNPISGHNTLYWYLQNLGQGPELLIRYENEEAVDDSQLPKDRFSAERLKGVDSTLKIQPAELGDSAVYLCASGGSGYTEAFFGQGTRLTVV.

The chain carries TRBV3-1 (or the pseudogene TRBV3-2) and TRBJ1-2; TRBD1 matches 8 bases. The CDR3 length is 15 residues. Per germline, CDR1 LGHDT and CDR2 YNNKEL (reference sequence). V was pared by 1 base and J by 8 bases, with 9 bases of the junction left unmatched. This CDR3 is CASSQAAGGGLGYTF. In DNA form, the CDR3 reads TGTGCCAGCAGCCAAGCCGCAGGGGGCGGACTCGGCTACACCTTC.

This clone appeared a single time. The genes are TRBV19 and TRBJ1-5; 9 bases match TRBD1. The CDR3 sequence is 17 residues long. V was pared by 6 bases and J by 1 base, with 10 bases of the junction left unmatched. Germline CDR1 LNHDA, CDR2 SQIVND (reference sequence). CDR3 nucleotide sequence: TGTGCCAGTAGATACCGGGACAGGGAGGGGAGCAATCAGCCCCAGCATTTT. Its translation: CASRYRDREGSNQPQHF. Based on the CDR3 plus reference TRBV19 and TRBJ1-5, the full variable domain is DGGITQSPKYLFRKEGQNVTLSCEQNLNHDAMYWYRQDPGQGLRLIYYSQIVNDFQKGDIAEGYSVSREKKESFPLTVTSAQKNPTAFYLCASRYRDREGSNQPQHFGDGTRLSIL.

The gene calls are TRBV3-1 (or the pseudogene TRBV3-2) and TRBJ2-7, with TRBD2 as a possible D gene (5 bases). The CDR3 runs 15 residues. The germline V and J ends were trimmed by 1 base and 0 bases, with 10 bases remaining between them. Germline CDR1 LGHDT, CDR2 YNNKEL (reference sequence). The CDR3 DNA reads as TGTGCCAGCAGCCAAGGGGGAGTCAGCTCCTACGAGCAGTACTTC. It specifies CASSQGGVSSYEQYF.

The rearrangement uses TRBV27 and TRBJ1-5; TRBD1 agrees at 7 bases. The CDR3 runs 13 residues. Germline CDR1 MNHEY, CDR2 SMNVEV (reference sequence). V lost 8 bases to trimming and J lost 4 bases; unmatched junction nucleotides: 5. The CDR3 loop is CASSGTANQPQHF. CDR3 coding DNA: TGTGCCAGCTCAGGGACAGCAAATCAGCCCCAGCATTTT.

V gene TRBV13 combines with J gene TRBJ1-1; TRBD1 matches 12 bases. The CDR3 loop spans 14 amino acids. Per germline, CDR1 PRHDT and CDR2 FYEKMQ (reference sequence). V shed 5 bases, J shed 6 bases, and the junction held 4 bases outside the gene matches. The CDR3 DNA follows: TGTGCCAGCAGCCGCCGGGACAGGGGGCCTGAAGCTTTCTTT. Translation: CASSRRDRGPEAFF.

The V call is TRBV29-1, the J call TRBJ1-2, with TRBD1 matching 11 bases. This CDR3 comprises 12 residues. Germline CDR1 and CDR2: SQVTM and ANQGSEA. V lost 6 bases and J lost 3; bases outside the gene matches: 0. The CDR3 loop is CSVGQGDYGYTF. Here the CDR3 DNA reads TGCAGCGTGGGACAGGGGGACTATGGCTACACCTTC.

This clone was counted once. This chain links TRBV23-1 with TRBJ2-1, with D tentatively TRBD1 (6 bases). TRBV23-1 is labeled an ORF, and its function is uncertain. This CDR3 contains 12 residues. V lost 11 bases and J lost 2, with 10 bases in between. CDR3 sequence: CAFGDTYNEQFF. The CDR3 region has the DNA TGCGCCTTCGGGGACACCTACAATGAGCAGTTCTTC.

The CDR3 loop is CASSLEQATSLFF. Written as DNA, the CDR3 is TGCGCCAGCAGCTTGGAGCAGGCGACCTCACTGTTTTTT. V is TRBV5-1 and J is TRBJ1-4; D is uncertain. V lost 0 bases and J 13 bases, leaving 13 bases between the germline ends. The CDR3 consists of 13 residues. Germline lookup yields CDR1 SGHRS and CDR2 YFSETQ.

This clone has just a few counts. The chain combines TRBV7-3 with TRBJ1-1, with D perhaps matching TRBD1 (6 bases). The CDR3 has 13 residues. The V gene lost 5 bases and the J gene lost 6 bases, with 13 bases spanning the gap. Germline V gene sequence: CDR1 SGHTA, CDR2 FQGTGA. CDR3 region: CASSTNRDAEAFF. For the CDR3, the DNA is TGTGCCAGCAGCACCAACAGGGACGCTGAAGCTTTCTTT. Drawing the rest from reference TRBV7-3 and TRBJ1-1, the complete variable domain is GAGVSQTPSNKVTEKGKYVELRCDPISGHTALYWYRQSLGQGPEFLIYFQGTGAADDSGLPNDRFFAVRPEGSVSTLKIQRTERGDSAVYLCASSTNRDAEAFFGQGTRLTVV.

This chain connects TRBV19 to TRBJ1-4, with 9 bases identical to TRBD1. Germline CDR1 reads LNHDA; CDR2 reads SQIVND (reference sequence). V was clipped by 9 bases and J by 4 bases; unmatched bases: 6. The CDR3 length is 14 residues. CDR3 sequence (DNA): TGTGCCAGCAGGGACAGGGAAATTAATGAAAAACTGTTTTTT. Translated: CASRDREINEKLFF. The full variable domain, with the rest looked up from reference TRBV19 and TRBJ1-4, is DGGITQSPKYLFRKEGQNVTLSCEQNLNHDAMYWYRQDPGQGLRLIYYSQIVNDFQKGDIAEGYSVSREKKESFPLTVTSAQKNPTAFYLCASRDREINEKLFFGSGTQLSVL.

This clone was detected once. V is TRBV7-8 and J is TRBJ2-3; D is ambiguous. V was cut by 4 bases and J by 1 base, with 9 bases left in between. Per the germline V gene, CDR1 is SGHVS and CDR2 is FQNEAQ. The CDR3 has 14 amino acids. The CDR3 loop is CASSSRLGTDTQYF. CDR3 coding DNA: TGTGCCAGCAGCTCCCGGTTGGGCACAGATACGCAGTATTTT. Combining the CDR3 with reference TRBV7-8 and TRBJ2-3 gives the whole variable domain GAGVSQSPRYKVAKRGQDVALRCDPISGHVSLFWYQQALGQGPEFLTYFQNEAQLDKSGLPSDRFFAERPEGSVSTLKIQRTQQEDSAVYLCASSSRLGTDTQYFGPGTRLTVL.

The J gene is TRBJ1-2, the V gene TRBV19, with D unresolved. The CDR3 has 15 residues. V was pared by 1 base and J by 1 base, with 10 bases between. CDR1 is LNHDA and CDR2 is SQIVND in the germline V gene (reference sequence). The DNA of the CDR3 is TGTGCCAGTAGTATAGCAGGCACCAATAACTATGGCTACACCTTC. Translation: CASSIAGTNNYGYTF.